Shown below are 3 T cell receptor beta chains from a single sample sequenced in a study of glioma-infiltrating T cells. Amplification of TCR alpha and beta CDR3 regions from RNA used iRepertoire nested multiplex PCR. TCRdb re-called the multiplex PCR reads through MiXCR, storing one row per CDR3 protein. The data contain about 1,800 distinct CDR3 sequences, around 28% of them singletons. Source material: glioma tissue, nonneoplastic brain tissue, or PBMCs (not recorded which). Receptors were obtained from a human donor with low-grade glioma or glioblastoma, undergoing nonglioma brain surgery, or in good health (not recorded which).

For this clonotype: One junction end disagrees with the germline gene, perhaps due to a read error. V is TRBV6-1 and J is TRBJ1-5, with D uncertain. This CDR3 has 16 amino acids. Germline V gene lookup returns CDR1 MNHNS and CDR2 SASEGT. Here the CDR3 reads CASSASPASSNQPQPF. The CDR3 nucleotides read TGTGCCAGCAGTGCATCCCCCGCTTCTAGCAATCAGCCCCAGCCTTTT.

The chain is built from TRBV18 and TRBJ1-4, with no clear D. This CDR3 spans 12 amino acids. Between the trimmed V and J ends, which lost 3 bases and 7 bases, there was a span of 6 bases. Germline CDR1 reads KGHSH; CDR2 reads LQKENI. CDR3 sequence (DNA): TGTGCCAGCTCACCGGAGGGTGAAAAACTGTTTTTT. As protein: CASSPEGEKLFF.

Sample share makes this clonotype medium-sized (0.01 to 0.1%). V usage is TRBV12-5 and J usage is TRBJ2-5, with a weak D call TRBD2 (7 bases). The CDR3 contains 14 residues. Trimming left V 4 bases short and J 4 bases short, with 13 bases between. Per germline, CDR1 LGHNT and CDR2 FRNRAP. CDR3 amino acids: CASGWGGAGETQYF. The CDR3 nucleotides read TGTGCTAGTGGTTGGGGGGGGGCAGGAGAGACCCAGTACTTC.